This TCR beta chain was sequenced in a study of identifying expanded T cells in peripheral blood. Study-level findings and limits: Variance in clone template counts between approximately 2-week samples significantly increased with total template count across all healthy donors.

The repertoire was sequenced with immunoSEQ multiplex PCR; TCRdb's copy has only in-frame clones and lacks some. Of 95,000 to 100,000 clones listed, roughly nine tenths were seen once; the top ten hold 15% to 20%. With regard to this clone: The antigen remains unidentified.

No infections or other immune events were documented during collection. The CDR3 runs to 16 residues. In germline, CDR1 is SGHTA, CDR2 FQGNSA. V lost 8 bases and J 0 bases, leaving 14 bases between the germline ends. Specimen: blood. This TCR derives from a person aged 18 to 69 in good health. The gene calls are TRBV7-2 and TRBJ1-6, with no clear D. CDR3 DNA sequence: TGTGCCAGCCTCCCGGTGGCCAGCTCCTATAATTCACCCCTCCACTTT. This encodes CASLPVASSYNSPLHF.